The 21 T cell receptor beta chains reported below all come from one sample, sequenced in a study of CD8 T cells in Susac syndrome. With random hexamers, about 0.5 to 1 ug RNA was reverse transcribed. TCRdb recomputed calls from the immunoSEQ multiplex PCR reads with MiXCR, one row per CDR3 protein. The sample carries approximately 120,000 distinct CDR3 sequences, 93% recorded once. The sequenced material came from CD8+ T cells from PBMCs. The receptors come from a human donor with multiple sclerosis.

The chain has TRBV5-1 and TRBJ2-2, with a weak D call TRBD1 (6 bases). CDR1 and CDR2 (germline): SGHRS, YFSETQ. There are 16 residues in the CDR3. The ends were cut back, 4 bases at V and 7 bases at J, with 20 bases in the middle. CDR3 amino acids: CASSRRDIRQDGELFF. The CDR3 coding sequence is TGCGCCAGCAGCCGCCGGGACATCAGGCAGGACGGGGAGCTGTTTTTT. Variable domain in full (rest from reference TRBV5-1 and TRBJ2-2): KAGVTQTPRYLIKTRGQQVTLSCSPISGHRSVSWYQQTPGQGLQFLFEYFSETQRNKGNFPGRFSGRQFSNSRSEMNVSTLELGDSALYLCASSRRDIRQDGELFFGEGSRLTVL.

The rearrangement joins TRBV28 to TRBJ1-5, with D hard to call. V was trimmed by 6 bases and J by 4 bases, leaving 13 bases between them. The germline CDR1 and CDR2 sequences are MDHEN and SYDVKM. The CDR3 spans 14 residues. The CDR3 reads CASSYNRGNQPQHF. The CDR3 DNA reads TGTGCCAGCAGCTACAACCGGGGAAATCAGCCCCAGCATTTT.

This rearrangement joins TRBV9 to TRBJ1-2; possibly TRBD1 for D (6 bases). This CDR3 comprises 16 residues. Trimming left V 2 bases short and J 8 bases short, with 22 bases between. Germline loops: CDR1 SGDLS, CDR2 YYNGEE. The CDR3 DNA follows: TGTGCCAGCAGCGTCTCCTCCGCGGGGGGCTCCGGGGGCTACACCTTC. Protein: CASSVSSAGGSGGYTF. The variable domain in full, with the rest retrieved from reference TRBV9 and TRBJ1-2, is DSGVTQTPKHLITATGQRVTLRCSPRSGDLSVYWYQQSLDQGLQFLIQYYNGEERAKGNILERFSAQQFPDLHSELNLSSLELGDSALYFCASSVSSAGGSGGYTFGSGTRLTVV.

In nucleotides, the CDR3 is TGTGCCAGCAGTCCCAGGAACACCGGGGAGCTGTTTTTT. Its protein is CASSPRNTGELFF. The V and J genes are TRBV6-2 or TRBV6-3 and TRBJ2-2, with D unresolved. CDR1 and CDR2 from the germline V gene are MNHEY and SVGEGT. This CDR3 has 13 residues. Trimming stripped 5 bases from V and 1 base from J, with 5 bases between.

The chain recombines TRBV6-1 with TRBJ2-2; D is possibly TRBD2 (5 bases). With 10 bases removed from V and 5 bases from J, the gap between germline ends came to 20 bases. CDR3 length: 15 residues. From germline, CDR1 is MNHNS and CDR2 SASEGT. The CDR3 sequence: CATTPLAMRTGELFF. In DNA, the CDR3 is TGTGCCACTACCCCCCTAGCAATGAGGACCGGGGAGCTGTTTTTT.

The chain has TRBV11-2 and TRBJ2-7; the match to TRBD1 covers 7 bases. Germline CDR1 reads SGHAT; CDR2 reads FQNNGV. The CDR3 contains 13 residues. The trim removed 3 bases at V and 4 bases at J, leaving 3 bases unmatched. The CDR3 DNA sequence: TGTGCCAGCAGCTTCGGACAGGCTTACGAGCAGTACTTC. Translating gives CASSFGQAYEQYF. The full variable domain, completed using reference TRBV11-2 and TRBJ2-7, is EAGVAQSPRYKIIEKRQSVAFWCNPISGHATLYWYQQILGQGPKLLIQFQNNGVVDDSQLPKDRFSAERLKGVDSTLKIQPAKLEDSAVYLCASSFGQAYEQYFGPGTRLTVT.

The chain carries TRBV29-1 and TRBJ1-1; no reliable D call. The CDR3 extends over 14 amino acids. Germline V gene lookup returns CDR1 SQVTM and CDR2 ANQGSEA. Trimming stripped 0 bases from V and 1 base from J, with 9 bases between. The CDR3: CSVEDGPRNTEAFF. As DNA, the CDR3 is TGCAGCGTTGAAGATGGACCGAGGAACACTGAAGCTTTCTTT.

V usage is TRBV12-5 and J usage is TRBJ2-1; D not certain. V dropped 1 base and J dropped 3 bases, with 7 bases sitting between them. The CDR3 covers 14 residues. Germline lookup yields CDR1 LGHNT and CDR2 FRNRAP. The CDR3 bases are TGTGCTAGTGGTTTGGGCAGCGACTACAATGAGCAGTTCTTC. It is translated as CASGLGSDYNEQFF.

This clonotype came up once. CDR3 region: CSVVGGINYGYTF. The CDR3 nucleotides read TGCAGCGTCGTCGGGGGGATAAACTATGGCTACACCTTC. The V and J genes are TRBV29-1 and TRBJ1-2, with D maybe TRBD1 (5 bases). This CDR3 is built from 13 residues. Germline assignment: CDR1 SQVTM and CDR2 ANQGSEA. V dropped 6 bases and J dropped 2 bases, with 13 bases sitting between them.

The gene calls are TRBV5-1 and TRBJ1-1; D ambiguous. This CDR3 comprises 14 residues. Trimming left V 5 bases short and J 2 bases short, with 13 bases between. Germline V gene data show CDR1 as SGHRS and CDR2 as YFSETQ. DNA for the CDR3: TGCGCCAGCAGTGTGGCAGGACCAAACACTGAAGCTTTCTTT. It is translated as CASSVAGPNTEAFF.

This clonotype has only one observation. This chain connects TRBV20-1 to TRBJ1-5, with D unclear. Trimming removed 3 bases from V and 0 bases from J, with 15 bases in between. The CDR3 is 16 residues long. From germline, CDR1 is DFQATT and CDR2 SNEGSKA (reference sequence). CDR3 protein: CSASATRGFSNQPQHF. As DNA, the CDR3 is TGCAGTGCTAGCGCTACCAGAGGTTTTAGCAATCAGCCCCAGCATTTT.

This chain joins TRBV19 and TRBJ2-5; D is unclear. V dropped 5 bases and J dropped 0 bases, with 10 bases sitting between them. Germline CDR1 LNHDA, CDR2 SQIVND (reference sequence). The CDR3 is 14 amino acids. CDR3 region: CASSPRTDQETQYF. The CDR3 coding sequence is TGTGCCAGTAGTCCCCGAACAGACCAAGAGACCCAGTACTTC. Full variable domain (outside the CDR3, taken from reference TRBV19 and TRBJ2-5): DGGITQSPKYLFRKEGQNVTLSCEQNLNHDAMYWYRQDPGQGLRLIYYSQIVNDFQKGDIAEGYSVSREKKESFPLTVTSAQKNPTAFYLCASSPRTDQETQYFGPGTRLLVL.

This chain links TRBV9 with TRBJ1-1; D is uncertain. The CDR3 is made up of 14 amino acids. Germline CDR1 reads SGDLS; CDR2 reads YYNGEE. V gave up 0 bases and J gave up 1 base, with 7 bases separating them. The CDR3: CASSVDGRNTEAFF. As DNA, the CDR3 is TGTGCCAGCAGCGTAGACGGAAGGAACACTGAAGCTTTCTTT.

This clonotype was recorded a few times. The chain employs TRBV18 and TRBJ2-5; 7 bases fit TRBD1. Losses at the gene ends were 3 bases for V and 5 bases for J; bases not matched to a gene: 12. The germline CDR1 and CDR2 sequences are KGHSH and LQKENI. This CDR3 is built from 16 residues. Written as DNA, the CDR3 is TGTGCCAGCTCACCGGCCTTGGCAGGGGGTTGGGAGACCCAGTACTTC. Translating gives CASSPALAGGWETQYF. The full variable domain, rest sourced from reference TRBV18 and TRBJ2-5, is NAGVMQNPRHLVRRRGQEARLRCSPMKGHSHVYWYRQLPEEGLKFMVYLQKENIIDESGMPKERFSAEFPKEGPSILRIQQVVRGDSAAYFCASSPALAGGWETQYFGPGTRLLVL.

V gene TRBV4-1 combines with J gene TRBJ2-2; D ambiguous. V was shortened by 1 base and J by 5 bases, with 5 bases between the two germline ends. The CDR3 sequence is 13 residues long. CDR1 and CDR2 from the germline V gene are MGHRA and YSYEKL. The CDR3 DNA is TGCGCCAGCAGCCAAGTTCGAACCGGGGAGCTGTTTTTT. It is translated as CASSQVRTGELFF.

V and J are TRBV5-1 and TRBJ2-3; unclear D gene. V lost 3 bases, J lost 4 bases, and 18 bases lay in between. The CDR3 is 16 residues long. In germline, CDR1 is SGHRS, CDR2 YFSETQ. CDR3 nucleotide sequence: TGCGCCAGCAGCTCGCCAGATCACGGAAGGGCAGATACGCAGTATTTT. Translated, it gives CASSSPDHGRADTQYF.

The chain combines TRBV29-1 with TRBJ1-1; D gene unclear. The CDR3 spans 14 residues. Germline V gives CDR1 SQVTM, CDR2 ANQGSEA. V lost 1 base and J lost 0, with 9 bases in between. CDR3 nucleotide sequence: TGCAGCGTTGAAGGGCGGAACCTGAACACTGAAGCTTTCTTT. Protein sequence: CSVEGRNLNTEAFF.

As regards this clonotype: This is likely a read error, given that the CDR3 carries no conserved phenylalanine or tryptophan at its end. The CDR3 here is CASSSNRDNEQFV. For the CDR3, the DNA is TGTGCCAGCAGTTCCAACCGTGACAATGAGCAGTTCGTC. This chain joins TRBV6-5 and TRBJ2-1; D not certain. The CDR3 length is 13 residues. Germline V lookup: CDR1 MNHEY, CDR2 SVGAGI. V was trimmed by 4 bases and J by 5 bases, leaving 9 bases between them.

The chain has TRBV10-2 and TRBJ1-1; 9 bases are a match to TRBD1. From germline, CDR1 is WSHSY and CDR2 SAAADI. This CDR3 spans 15 amino acids. The J segment lost 5 bases and the V segment lost 3 bases, leaving 7 bases of the junction unmatched. CDR3 amino acids: CASSDLGQGGTEAFF. For the CDR3, the DNA is TGCGCCAGCAGTGATCTGGGACAGGGAGGGACTGAAGCTTTCTTT.

The chain joins TRBV12-3 or TRBV12-4 to TRBJ1-1, with D possibly matching TRBD1 (5 bases). Trimming pared 3 bases from V and 5 bases from J, leaving 7 bases between. The CDR3 loop spans 12 amino acids. CDR3 bases: TGTGCCAGCAGTTTCGAGGGGACTGAAGCTTTCTTT. Protein: CASSFEGTEAFF.

This chain joins TRBV14 and TRBJ2-7; TRBD2 is a possible D gene (6 bases). CDR1 and CDR2 (germline): SGHDN, FVKESK. V gave up 1 base and J gave up 3 bases, with 10 bases separating them. The CDR3 is 14 amino acids. The CDR3 protein is CASSQVGTRYEQYF. DNA for the CDR3: TGTGCCAGCAGCCAAGTCGGGACTCGCTACGAGCAGTACTTC.